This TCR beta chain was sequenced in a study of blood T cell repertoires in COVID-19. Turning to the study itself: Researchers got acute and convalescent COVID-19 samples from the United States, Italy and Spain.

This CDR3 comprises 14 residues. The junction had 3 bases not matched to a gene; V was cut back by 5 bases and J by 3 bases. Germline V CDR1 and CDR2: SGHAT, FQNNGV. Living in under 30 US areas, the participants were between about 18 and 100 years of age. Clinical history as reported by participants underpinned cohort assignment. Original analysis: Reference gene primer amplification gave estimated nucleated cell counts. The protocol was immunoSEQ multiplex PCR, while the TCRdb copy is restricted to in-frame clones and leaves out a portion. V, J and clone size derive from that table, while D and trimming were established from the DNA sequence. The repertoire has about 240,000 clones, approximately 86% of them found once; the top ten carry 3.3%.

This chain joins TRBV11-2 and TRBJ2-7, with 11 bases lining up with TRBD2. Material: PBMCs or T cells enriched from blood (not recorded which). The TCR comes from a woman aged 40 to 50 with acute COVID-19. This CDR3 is CASSAGTSGYEQYF. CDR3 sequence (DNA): TGTGCCAGCAGCGCTGGGACTAGCGGCTACGAGCAGTACTTC.